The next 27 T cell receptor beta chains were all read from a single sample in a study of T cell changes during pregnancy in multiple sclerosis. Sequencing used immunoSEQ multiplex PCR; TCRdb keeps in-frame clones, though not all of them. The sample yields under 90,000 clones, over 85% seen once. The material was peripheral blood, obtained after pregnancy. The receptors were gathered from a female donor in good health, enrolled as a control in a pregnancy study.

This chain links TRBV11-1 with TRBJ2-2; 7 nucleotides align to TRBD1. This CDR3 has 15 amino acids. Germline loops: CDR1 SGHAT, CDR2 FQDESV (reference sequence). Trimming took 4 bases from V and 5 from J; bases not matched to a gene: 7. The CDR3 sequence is CASSSTFRGTGELFF. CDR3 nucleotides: TGTGCCAGCAGCTCCACGTTCAGGGGGACCGGGGAGCTGTTTTTT.

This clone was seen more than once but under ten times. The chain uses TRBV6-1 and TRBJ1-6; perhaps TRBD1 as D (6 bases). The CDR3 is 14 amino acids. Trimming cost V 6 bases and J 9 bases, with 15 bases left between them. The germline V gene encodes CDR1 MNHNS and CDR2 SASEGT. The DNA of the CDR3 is TGTGCCAGCAGGAGGAGGGGGGAGGGTTCACCCCTCCACTTT. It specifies CASRRRGEGSPLHF.

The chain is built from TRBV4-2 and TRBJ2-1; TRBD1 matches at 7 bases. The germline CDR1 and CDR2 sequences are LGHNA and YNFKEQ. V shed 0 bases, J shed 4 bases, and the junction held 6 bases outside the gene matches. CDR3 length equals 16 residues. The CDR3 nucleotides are TGTGCCAGCAGCCAAGATAAGGGGGCTCTATACAATGAGCAGTTCTTC. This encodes CASSQDKGALYNEQFF.

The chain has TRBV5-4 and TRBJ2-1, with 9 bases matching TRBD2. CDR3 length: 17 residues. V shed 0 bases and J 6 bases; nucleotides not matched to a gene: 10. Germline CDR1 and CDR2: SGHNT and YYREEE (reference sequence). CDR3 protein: CASSLGLSRGGANEQFF. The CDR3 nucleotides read TGTGCCAGCAGCTTGGGATTGTCTCGCGGGGGGGCCAATGAGCAGTTCTTC.

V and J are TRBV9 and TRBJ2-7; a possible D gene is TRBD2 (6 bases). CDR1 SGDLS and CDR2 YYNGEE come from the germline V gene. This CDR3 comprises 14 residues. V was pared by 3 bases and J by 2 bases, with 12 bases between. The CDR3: CASSAGTVPYEQYF. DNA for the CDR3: TGTGCCAGCAGCGCCGGGACTGTACCCTACGAGCAGTACTTC.

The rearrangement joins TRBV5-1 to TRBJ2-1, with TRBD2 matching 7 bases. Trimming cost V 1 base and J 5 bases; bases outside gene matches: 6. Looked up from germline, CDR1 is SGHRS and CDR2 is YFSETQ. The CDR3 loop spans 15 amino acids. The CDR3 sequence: CASSLRWEGHNEQFF. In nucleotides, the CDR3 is TGCGCCAGCAGCTTGAGGTGGGAGGGACACAATGAGCAGTTCTTC. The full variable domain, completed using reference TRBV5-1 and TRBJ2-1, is KAGVTQTPRYLIKTRGQQVTLSCSPISGHRSVSWYQQTPGQGLQFLFEYFSETQRNKGNFPGRFSGRQFSNSRSEMNVSTLELGDSALYLCASSLRWEGHNEQFFGPGTRLTVL.

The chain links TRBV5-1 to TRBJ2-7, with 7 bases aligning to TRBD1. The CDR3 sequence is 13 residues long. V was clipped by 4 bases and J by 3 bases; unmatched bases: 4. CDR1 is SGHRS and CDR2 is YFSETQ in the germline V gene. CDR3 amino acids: CASSMDRSYEQYF. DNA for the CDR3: TGCGCCAGCAGCATGGACAGGAGCTACGAGCAGTACTTC.

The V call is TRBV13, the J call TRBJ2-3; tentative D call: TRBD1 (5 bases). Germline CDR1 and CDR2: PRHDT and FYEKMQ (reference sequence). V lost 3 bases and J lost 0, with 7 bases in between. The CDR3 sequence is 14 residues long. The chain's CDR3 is CASSFGASTDTQYF. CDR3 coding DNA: TGTGCCAGCAGCTTTGGGGCTAGCACAGATACGCAGTATTTT. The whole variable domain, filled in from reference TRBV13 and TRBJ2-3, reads AAGVIQSPRHLIKEKRETATLKCYPIPRHDTVYWYQQGPGQDPQFLISFYEKMQSDKGSIPDRFSAQQFSDYHSELNMSSLELGDSALYFCASSFGASTDTQYFGPGTRLTVL.

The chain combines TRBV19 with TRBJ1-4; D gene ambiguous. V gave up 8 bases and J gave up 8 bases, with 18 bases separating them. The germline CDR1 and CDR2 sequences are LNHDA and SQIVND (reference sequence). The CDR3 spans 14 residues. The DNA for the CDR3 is TGTGCCAGTGGAAACTCCAGCCGGAGGGAAAAACTGTTTTTT. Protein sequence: CASGNSSRREKLFF.

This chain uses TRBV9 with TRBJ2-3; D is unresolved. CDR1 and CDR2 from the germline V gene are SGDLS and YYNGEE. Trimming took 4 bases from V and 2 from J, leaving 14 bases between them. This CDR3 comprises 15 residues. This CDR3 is CASSPDSFPTDTQYF. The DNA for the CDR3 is TGTGCCAGCAGCCCTGACTCCTTCCCCACAGATACGCAGTATTTT.

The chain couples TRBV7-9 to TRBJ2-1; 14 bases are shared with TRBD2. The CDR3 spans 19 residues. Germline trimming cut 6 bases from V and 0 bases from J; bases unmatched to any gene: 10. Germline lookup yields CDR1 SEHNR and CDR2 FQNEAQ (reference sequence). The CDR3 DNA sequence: TGTGCCAGCAGGCCTGGACTAGCGGGGGGCCCAAGCTCCTACAATGAGCAGTTCTTC. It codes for CASRPGLAGGPSSYNEQFF. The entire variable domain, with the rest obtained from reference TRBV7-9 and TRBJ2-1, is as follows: DTGVSQNPRHKITKRGQNVTFRCDPISEHNRLYWYRQTLGQGPEFLTYFQNEAQLEKSRLLSDRFSAERPKGSFSTLEIQRTEQGDSAMYLCASRPGLAGGPSSYNEQFFGPGTRLTVL.

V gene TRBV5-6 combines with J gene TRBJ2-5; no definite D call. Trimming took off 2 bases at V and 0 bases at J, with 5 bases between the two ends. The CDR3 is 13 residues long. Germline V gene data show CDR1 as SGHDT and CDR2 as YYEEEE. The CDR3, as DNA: TGTGCCAGCAGCTTAGCACACCAAGAGACCCAGTACTTC. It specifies CASSLAHQETQYF.

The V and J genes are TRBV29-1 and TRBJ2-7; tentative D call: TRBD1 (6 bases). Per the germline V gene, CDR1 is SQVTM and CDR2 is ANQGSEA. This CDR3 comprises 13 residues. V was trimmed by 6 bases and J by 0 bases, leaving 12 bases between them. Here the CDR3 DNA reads TGCAGCGTCCGAGGGGGTCCCTCCTACGAGCAGTACTTC. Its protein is CSVRGGPSYEQYF.

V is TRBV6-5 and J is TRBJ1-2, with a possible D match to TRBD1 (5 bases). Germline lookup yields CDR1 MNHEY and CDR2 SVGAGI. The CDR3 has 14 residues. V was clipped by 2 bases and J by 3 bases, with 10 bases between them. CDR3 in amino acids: CASSYRTLDYGYTF. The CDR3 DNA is TGTGCCAGCAGTTACCGGACATTGGACTATGGCTACACCTTC.

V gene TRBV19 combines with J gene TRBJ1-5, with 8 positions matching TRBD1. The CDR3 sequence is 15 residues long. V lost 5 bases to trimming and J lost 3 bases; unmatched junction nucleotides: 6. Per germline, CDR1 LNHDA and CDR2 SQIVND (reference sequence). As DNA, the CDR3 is TGTGCCAGTAGTCTGACAGGGGACGTCAATCAGCCCCAGCATTTT. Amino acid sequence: CASSLTGDVNQPQHF.

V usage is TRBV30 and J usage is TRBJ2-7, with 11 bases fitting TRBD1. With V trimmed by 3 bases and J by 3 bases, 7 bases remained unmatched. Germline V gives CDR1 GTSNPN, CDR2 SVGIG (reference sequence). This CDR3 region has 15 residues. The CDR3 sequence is CAWRSRDRGFYEQYF. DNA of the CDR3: TGTGCCTGGAGGTCCCGGGACAGGGGGTTCTACGAGCAGTACTTC.

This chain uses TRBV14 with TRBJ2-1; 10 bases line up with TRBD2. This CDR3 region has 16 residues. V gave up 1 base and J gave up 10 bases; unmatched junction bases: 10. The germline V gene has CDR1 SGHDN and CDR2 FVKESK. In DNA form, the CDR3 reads TGTGCCAGCAGCCAAGTCCCAGCGGGGGGGGGAGGAGAGCAGTTCTTC. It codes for CASSQVPAGGGGEQFF.

Written as DNA, the CDR3 is TGCGCCAGCAGCTTGGCCGGGACTAGCGGGGGGGCCAGGGATACGCAGTATTTT. As protein: CASSLAGTSGGARDTQYF. The chain links TRBV5-1 to TRBJ2-3; TRBD2 matches 16 bases. Germline V CDR1 and CDR2: SGHRS, YFSETQ. Unmatched junction bases numbered 7, after V lost 0 bases and J lost 6 bases. This CDR3 region has 18 residues.

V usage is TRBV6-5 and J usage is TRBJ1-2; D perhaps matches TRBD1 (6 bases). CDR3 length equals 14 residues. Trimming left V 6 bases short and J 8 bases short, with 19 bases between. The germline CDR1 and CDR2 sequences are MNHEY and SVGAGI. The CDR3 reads CASSRDRLGYGYTF. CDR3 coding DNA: TGTGCCAGCAGCCGAGACAGGTTGGGTTACGGCTACACCTTC.

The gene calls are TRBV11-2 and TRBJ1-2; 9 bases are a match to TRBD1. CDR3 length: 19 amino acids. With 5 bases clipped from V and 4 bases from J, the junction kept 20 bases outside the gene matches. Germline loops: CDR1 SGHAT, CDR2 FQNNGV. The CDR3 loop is CASSEGGWTGALRAYGYTF. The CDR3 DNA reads TGTGCCAGCAGCGAGGGGGGGTGGACAGGGGCCCTGCGGGCCTATGGCTACACCTTC.

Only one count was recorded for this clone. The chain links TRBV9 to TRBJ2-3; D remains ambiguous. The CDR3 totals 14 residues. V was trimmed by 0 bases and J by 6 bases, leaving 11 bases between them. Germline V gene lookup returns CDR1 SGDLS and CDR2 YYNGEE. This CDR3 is CASSVGQAVDTQYF. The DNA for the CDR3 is TGTGCCAGCAGCGTAGGGCAGGCCGTGGATACGCAGTATTTT. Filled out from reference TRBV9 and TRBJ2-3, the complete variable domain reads DSGVTQTPKHLITATGQRVTLRCSPRSGDLSVYWYQQSLDQGLQFLIQYYNGEERAKGNILERFSAQQFPDLHSELNLSSLELGDSALYFCASSVGQAVDTQYFGPGTRLTVL.

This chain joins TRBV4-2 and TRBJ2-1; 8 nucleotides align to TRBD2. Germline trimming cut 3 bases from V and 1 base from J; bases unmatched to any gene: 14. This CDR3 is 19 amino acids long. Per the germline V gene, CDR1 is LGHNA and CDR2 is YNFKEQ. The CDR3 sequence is CASSQDPGASGFSYNEQFF. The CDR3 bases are TGTGCCAGCAGCCAGGACCCGGGAGCTAGCGGGTTTTCCTACAATGAGCAGTTCTTC.

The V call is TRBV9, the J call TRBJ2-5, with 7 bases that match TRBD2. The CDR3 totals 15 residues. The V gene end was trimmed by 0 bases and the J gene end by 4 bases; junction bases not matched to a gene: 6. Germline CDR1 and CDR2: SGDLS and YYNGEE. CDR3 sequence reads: CASSVDRGDAETQYF. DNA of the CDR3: TGTGCCAGCAGCGTAGATCGGGGGGACGCAGAGACCCAGTACTTC.

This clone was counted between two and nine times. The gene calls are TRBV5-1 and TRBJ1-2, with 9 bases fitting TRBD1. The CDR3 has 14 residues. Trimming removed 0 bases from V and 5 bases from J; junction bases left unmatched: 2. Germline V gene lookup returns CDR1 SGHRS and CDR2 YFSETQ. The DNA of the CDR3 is TGCGCCAGCAGCTTGGAGGGACAGGGTTATGGCTACACCTTC. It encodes CASSLEGQGYGYTF.

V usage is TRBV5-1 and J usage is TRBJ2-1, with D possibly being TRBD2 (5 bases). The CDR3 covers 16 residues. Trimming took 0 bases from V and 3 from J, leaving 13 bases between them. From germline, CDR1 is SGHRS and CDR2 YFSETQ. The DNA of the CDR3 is TGCGCCAGCAGCTTGGGTGCGGGTAAATACTACAATGAGCAGTTCTTC. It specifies CASSLGAGKYYNEQFF. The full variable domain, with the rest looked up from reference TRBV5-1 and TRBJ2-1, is KAGVTQTPRYLIKTRGQQVTLSCSPISGHRSVSWYQQTPGQGLQFLFEYFSETQRNKGNFPGRFSGRQFSNSRSEMNVSTLELGDSALYLCASSLGAGKYYNEQFFGPGTRLTVL.

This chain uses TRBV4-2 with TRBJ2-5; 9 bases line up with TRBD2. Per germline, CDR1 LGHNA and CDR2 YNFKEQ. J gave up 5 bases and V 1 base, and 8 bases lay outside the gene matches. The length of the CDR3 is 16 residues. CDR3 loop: CASSQASAGGLETQYF. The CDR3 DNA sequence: TGTGCCAGCAGCCAAGCGTCCGCGGGGGGGCTTGAGACCCAGTACTTC.

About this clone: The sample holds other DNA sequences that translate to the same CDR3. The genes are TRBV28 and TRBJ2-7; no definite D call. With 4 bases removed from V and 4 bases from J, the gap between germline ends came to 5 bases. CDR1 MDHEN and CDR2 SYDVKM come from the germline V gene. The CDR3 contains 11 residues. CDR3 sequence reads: CASSSRYEQYF. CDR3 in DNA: TGTGCCAGCAGTTCGCGATACGAGCAGTACTTC.